These T cell receptor beta chains were read from a single sample in a study of cytomegalovirus exposure and HLA in healthy donors. Generated by immunoSEQ multiplex PCR, the TCRdb table keeps only in-frame clones and is missing some. The sample carries around 100,000 clones, roughly 80% recorded once. The sequenced sample was PBMCs. The receptors were sampled from a man aged 25-45 years in good health and CMV-seropositive. Each CDR3 is given with its conserved first and last residue. Each record gives: D gene, V gene, J gene, clone size, CDR3 DNA, CDR3 protein. A D gene is named only where the DNA matches it firmly. Expanded clones get a size class; other rows say once, few or many, or leave the size out.

TRBD1	TRBV19	TRBJ1-2	NA	TGTGCCACCCGGGACAGGGGCCTCTATGGCTACACCTTC	CATRDRGLYGYTF
NA	TRBV5-6	TRBJ2-3	NA	TGTGCCAGCTTCAGGGGGGCAGACACAGATACGCAGTATTTT	CASFRGADTDTQYF
TRBD2	TRBV27	TRBJ2-3	NA	TGTGCCAGCAGGGGACTAGTCCCAGATACGCAGTATTTT	CASRGLVPDTQYF
NA	TRBV13	TRBJ2-6	NA	TGTGCCAGCAGCTTAGAGAGGGGGATCCCCTCTGGGGCCAACGTCCTGACTTTC	CASSLERGIPSGANVLTF
NA	TRBV19	TRBJ1-2	NA	TGTGCCAGTAGCTCGCTGGGGCGGAACTATGGCTACACCTTC	CASSSLGRNYGYTF
TRBD1	TRBV27	TRBJ1-2	NA	TGTGCCAGCAGTCAGACAGGGAGATCTGGCTACACCTTC	CASSQTGRSGYTF
NA	TRBV5-1	TRBJ2-7	NA	TGCGCCAGCAGCTTGGCCGGGGTGGCGTACGAGCAGTACTTC	CASSLAGVAYEQYF
TRBD1	TRBV2	TRBJ2-3	NA	TGTGCCAGCAGTGAAGAACAGGGGATAGGAGATACGCAGTATTTT	CASSEEQGIGDTQYF
NA	TRBV5-8	TRBJ2-3	few	TGTGCCAGCAGTCAGCTGAGAGAGGGTACGCAGTATTTT	CASSQLREGTQYF
TRBD2	TRBV2	TRBJ2-3	NA	TGTGCCAGCAAAGGGAGGGCGGTAGATACGCAGTATTTT	CASKGRAVDTQYF
NA	TRBV7-2	TRBJ2-7	NA	TGTGCCAGCAGCTACTCGGTCGCGGTGGGGGGTGAGCAGTACTTC	CASSYSVAVGGEQYF
TRBD1	TRBV5-4	TRBJ1-5	NA	TGTGCCAGCCGTATTTCGACAGGCCAGGGGGGAAATCAGCCCCAGCATTTT	CASRISTGQGGNQPQHF
TRBD2	TRBV7-2	TRBJ2-7	NA	TGTGCCAGCAGCCCAGAGGGCCTAGCGGGAGCCTACGAGCAGTACTTC	CASSPEGLAGAYEQYF
TRBD1	TRBV5-1	TRBJ2-5	NA	TGCGCCAGCAGCTCTAGGGGGCAGGAGACCCAGTACTTC	CASSSRGQETQYF
TRBD1	TRBV9	TRBJ1-3	NA	TGTGCCAGCAGCGTGTCTACAGGGGTCCCACTCTCTGGAAACACCATATATTTT	CASSVSTGVPLSGNTIYF
NA	TRBV29-1	TRBJ2-7	NA	TGCAGCGTTGAAGGGGGGGAAAGGCAGTACTTC	CSVEGGERQYF
NA	TRBV7-6	TRBJ2-1	NA	TGTGCCAGCAGCTTAGTTGGGGCTAGCGTCAATGAGCAGTTCTTC	CASSLVGASVNEQFF
NA	TRBV19	TRBJ2-3	few	TGTGCCAGTAGTATAGAAAAGCCGGGTACGCAGTATTTT	CASSIEKPGTQYF
NA	TRBV6-4	TRBJ2-2	NA	TGTGCCAGCAGTGAAGCAGGGGGGAACGGGGAGCTGTTTTTT	CASSEAGGNGELFF
TRBD1	TRBV11-2	TRBJ2-6	NA	TGTGCCAGCAGCCCGGAGACCGGGACAGGGAGCTCTGGGGCCAACGTCCTGACTTTC	CASSPETGTGSSGANVLTF
TRBD2	TRBV5-1	TRBJ2-7	NA	TGCGCCAGCAGTTTGGTAGGGGGTAGCGGGGCCTCCTACGAGCAGTACTTC	CASSLVGGSGASYEQYF
TRBD1	TRBV19	TRBJ2-7	NA	TGTGCCAGTAGTTGGGGGACAGGCCACTCCTACGAGCAGTACTTC	CASSWGTGHSYEQYF
TRBD2	TRBV7-8	TRBJ2-7	NA	TGTGCCAGCAGCTTACGGCTAGCGGGGGCATACGAGCAGTACTTC	CASSLRLAGAYEQYF
NA	TRBV9	TRBJ1-4	few	TGTGCCAGCAGCGTAGGAAAGGTTGAGGGAGAAAAACTGTTTTTT	CASSVGKVEGEKLFF
TRBD2	TRBV28	TRBJ2-3	NA	TGTGCCACCCTAGAGGCTAGCGGGAGGGCCTGGGATACGCAGTATTTT	CATLEASGRAWDTQYF
TRBD1	TRBV5-4	TRBJ2-7	NA	TGTGCCAGCAGCTTACAGGGGAAAGCCTACGAGCAGTACTTC	CASSLQGKAYEQYF
NA	TRBV6-1	TRBJ2-1	NA	TGTGCCAGCAGTTTGGACAGTCCCTCGGGCAATGAGCAGTTCTTC	CASSLDSPSGNEQFF
NA	TRBV7-8	TRBJ1-3	NA	TGTGCCAGCAGCAAACTGACAGATTCTGGAAACACCATATATTTT	CASSKLTDSGNTIYF
TRBD1	TRBV28	TRBJ2-3	NA	TGTGCCAGCAGTTTAAAGGGGGCCACAGATACGCAGTATTTT	CASSLKGATDTQYF
NA	TRBV11-2	TRBJ2-7	NA	TGTGCCAGCAGCTTGAGTAATTCCTACGAGCAGTACTTC	CASSLSNSYEQYF
NA	TRBV7-7	TRBJ1-4	NA	TGTGCCAGCAGTACTACTCCCGGGGAAAAACTGTTTTTT	CASSTTPGEKLFF
NA	TRBV9	TRBJ2-1	NA	TGTGCCAGCAGCGTAAGGGGGAGCGGGGACAATGAGCAGTTCTTC	CASSVRGSGDNEQFF
TRBD1	TRBV5-4	TRBJ2-5	NA	TGTGCCAGCAGCGGGGGCGGGACAGGACAAGAGACCCAGTACTTC	CASSGGGTGQETQYF
NA	TRBV5-4	TRBJ2-3	NA	TGTGCCAGCAGCCCCTTTTTTGCGAGCACAGATACGCAGTATTTT	CASSPFFASTDTQYF
NA	TRBV29-1	TRBJ2-1	NA	TGCAGCGTCCTTTCAGGGCTCCCGGAGCAGTTCTTC	CSVLSGLPEQFF
NA	TRBV7-2	TRBJ2-5	NA	TGTGCCAGCAGCTTAGTGCGCGGTGAGGGGACCCAGTACTTC	CASSLVRGEGTQYF
NA	TRBV18	TRBJ2-1	NA	TGTGCCAGCTCACCCGGTGACAGATACTACAATGAGCAGTTCTTC	CASSPGDRYYNEQFF
TRBD1	TRBV5-1	TRBJ2-7	NA	TGCGCCAGCAGCTTTTCGGGACAGGGGGCAAACGAGCAGTACTTC	CASSFSGQGANEQYF
NA	TRBV11-2	TRBJ2-2	NA	TGTGCCAGCACCCCAAACACCGGGGAGCTGTTTTTT	CASTPNTGELFF
TRBD1	TRBV2	TRBJ1-5	NA	TGTGCCAGCAGTGAAATAACCCCGGGACAGAGCAATCAGCCCCAGCATTTT	CASSEITPGQSNQPQHF
NA	TRBV28	TRBJ2-2	NA	TGTGCCAGCAGTTTGGGGCGCACTTCTAACACCGGGGAGCTGTTTTTT	CASSLGRTSNTGELFF
NA	TRBV27	TRBJ2-2	NA	TGTGCCAGCAGTTTCGATAGCATCCCCGGGGAGCTGTTTTTT	CASSFDSIPGELFF
NA	TRBV29-1	TRBJ1-2	NA	TGCAGCGCCTTCCAGGAAAAACCCTATGGCTACACCTTC	CSAFQEKPYGYTF
NA	TRBV6-1	TRBJ1-1	NA	TGTGCCAGCAGGGACACAGGGAGTGGGACTGAAGCTTTCTTT	CASRDTGSGTEAFF
NA	TRBV2	TRBJ1-5	NA	TGTGCCAGCAGTGACAGGGAAGGGGATCAGCCCCAGCATTTT	CASSDREGDQPQHF
NA	TRBV2	TRBJ2-3	once	TGTGCCAGCAGTGGCGGTGGGCTAGCTGTGGCAGATACGCAGTATTTT	CASSGGGLAVADTQYF
NA	TRBV10-3	TRBJ2-1	NA	TGTGCCATCAGTGAGTACGGGAGAGATAATGAGCAGTTCTTC	CAISEYGRDNEQFF
NA	TRBV7-9	TRBJ2-5	NA	TGTGCCAGCAGCTTAGGACTGGCGGAGGTTACCCAGTACTTC	CASSLGLAEVTQYF
TRBD1	TRBV28	TRBJ1-1	NA	TGTGCCAGCAGTCCCCACGGACAGGGGAACACTGAAGCTTTCTTT	CASSPHGQGNTEAFF
TRBD2	TRBV7-9	TRBJ2-7	few	TGTGCCAGCAGCTTAGGTTCCAGCGGGAGGGGTGAGCAGTACTTC	CASSLGSSGRGEQYF
NA	TRBV5-1	TRBJ2-7	NA	TGCGCCAGCAGCTTGGTTTTAGCGAACGAGCAGTACTTC	CASSLVLANEQYF
TRBD2	TRBV7-2	TRBJ2-3	NA	TGTGCCAGCAGCCCAGCGGCGGGAGGGAGGAAAGATACGCAGTATTTT	CASSPAAGGRKDTQYF
NA	TRBV7-9	TRBJ2-7	NA	TGTGCCAGCAGCTTAGGAGTCTACGAGCAGTACTTC	CASSLGVYEQYF
NA	TRBV21-1	TRBJ2-7	NA	TGTGCCAGCAGCAAAGAAAAGGTAGGGGTGCCCTACGAGCAGTACTTC	CASSKEKVGVPYEQYF
NA	TRBV28	TRBJ1-5	NA	TGTGCCAGCAGTCGACAGGCTTCCAATCAGCCCCAGCATTTT	CASSRQASNQPQHF